This T cell receptor (beta chain) was found in a study of T cell responses to AZD1222 COVID-19 vaccine. Points from the study as a whole: Most donors were white British and more were female, and clonal diversity was possibly underestimated. Only after the peak T cell response were repertoires sampled. Dominant at 160-218 and 743-854, vaccine-associated CD4 TCRs also spanned spike.

TCRdb keeps only in-frame clones here, not all; method: immunoSEQ multiplex PCR. Here the sample spans roughly 170,000 clones, 90% being singletons. Comments on this clone: No antigen is known for it.

CDR3 length: 17 residues. Losses at the gene ends were 8 bases for V and 7 bases for J; bases not matched to a gene: 18. Germline V lookup: CDR1 LGHDT, CDR2 YNNKEL (reference sequence). The chain employs TRBV3-1 (or the pseudogene TRBV3-2) and TRBJ2-2; 8 bases are a match to TRBD2. Sequenced here: peripheral blood, sampled on day 0 of AZD1222 vaccination. This clonotype originated in an adult in good health. The CDR3 is CASPRREAGAKSGELFF. CDR3 sequence (DNA): TGTGCCAGCCCAAGGAGGGAAGCGGGGGCCAAGAGCGGGGAGCTGTTTTTT.